This TCR beta chain was observed in a study of blood T cell repertoires in COVID-19. Overall study context: Samples of COVID-19 (acute and convalescent) were obtained from the United States, Italy and Spain.

Generated by immunoSEQ multiplex PCR, the TCRdb table keeps only in-frame clones and is missing some. The table includes 200,000 to 300,000 clones, around nine tenths detected once. Per germline, CDR1 LGHNA and CDR2 YNFKEQ. The V gene end was trimmed by 2 bases and the J gene end by 7 bases; junction bases not matched to a gene: 3. The CDR3 sequence is 13 residues long. The sequence came from a woman aged 55-75 years who had recovered from COVID-19. J is TRBJ1-2 and V is TRBV4-2, with 8 bases identical to TRBD1. The specimen was peripheral blood. CDR3 sequence reads: CASSQPDRAGYTF. CDR3 in DNA: TGTGCCAGCAGCCAACCGGACAGGGCTGGCTACACCTTC.